Shown below are 18 T cell receptor beta chains from a single sample sequenced in a study of Graves' ophthalmopathy and Graves' hyperthyroidism. Transcripts of RNA were the source for amplifying TCR beta CDR3 regions. The first round was an RT-PCR with HTBI primers, and the second round was a multiplex PCR. TCRdb independently ran MiXCR on the multiplex PCR reads; one entry per CDR3 protein. This sample has under 350,000 distinct CDR3 sequences, with 15% to 20% found just once. The sequencing input was peripheral blood. Receptor source: an adult man with Graves' ophthalmopathy.

The rearrangement uses TRBV18 and TRBJ1-1; D unclear. Germline assignment: CDR1 KGHSH and CDR2 LQKENI. The CDR3 runs 14 residues. The ends were cut back, 2 bases at V and 1 base at J, with 8 bases in the middle. CDR3 in DNA: TGTGCCAGCTCACCAGAGAGGGCGAACACTGAAGCTTTCTTT. Protein sequence: CASSPERANTEAFF.

A few counts support this clonotype. A much larger clone differs by one base, so this may be a read error. The chain uses TRBV5-1 and TRBJ1-6; no reliable D call. CDR3 size: 13 residues. Germline assignment: CDR1 SGHRS and CDR2 YFSETQ. The CDR3 loop is CASARELNSPPHF. The CDR3 region has the DNA TGCGCCAGCGCAAGGGAGCTAAATTCACCCCCCCACTTT.

This clonotype has ten or more counts. V usage is TRBV24-1 and J usage is TRBJ2-5; 7 bases align to TRBD1. The CDR3 has 16 amino acids. Unmatched junction bases numbered 7, after V lost 2 bases and J lost 2 bases. From germline, CDR1 is KGHDR and CDR2 SFDVKD. This CDR3 is CATSDWTGTVQETQYF. The CDR3 DNA follows: TGTGCCACCAGTGATTGGACCGGGACAGTGCAAGAGACCCAGTACTTC.

This clonotype was counted at least ten times. V is TRBV6-2 or TRBV6-3 and J is TRBJ1-5; D remains unclear. V was cut by 7 bases and J by 5 bases, with 12 bases left in between. The germline V gene has CDR1 MNHEY and CDR2 SVGEGT. The CDR3 sequence is 13 residues long. The CDR3 sequence is CASTMVIDQPQHF. The CDR3 DNA sequence: TGTGCCAGCACCATGGTTATCGATCAGCCCCAGCATTTT.

This clonotype was seen a handful of times. This could be a read error, since a much larger clone is one nucleotide away. The chain carries TRBV6-1 and TRBJ2-5; D perhaps matches TRBD2 (6 bases). Looked up from germline, CDR1 is MNHNS and CDR2 is SASEGT. CDR3 length equals 14 residues. CDR3 nucleotides: TGTGCCAGCAGTGTAAATGGCGGGGAAGAGACCCTGTACTTC. It translates to CASSVNGGEETLYF.

This clonotype was counted at least ten times. This sequence joins TRBV29-1 and TRBJ2-7; unclear D gene. The germline V gene has CDR1 SQVTM and CDR2 ANQGSEA. This CDR3 spans 15 amino acids. Deletions cut 1 base from V and 5 bases from J, with 18 bases between. CDR3 nucleotide sequence: TGCAGCGTTGAAGGATCCATCCAGGAAGCCCACGAGCAGTACTTC. Translated, it gives CSVEGSIQEAHEQYF.

The chain links TRBV12-3 or TRBV12-4 to TRBJ2-5, with 10 bases that match TRBD1. With V trimmed by 4 bases and J by 5 bases, 4 bases remained unmatched. The CDR3 has 14 amino acids. CDR3 loop: CASSSTGGTETQYF. The CDR3 nucleotides read TGTGCCAGCAGTTCGACAGGGGGCACCGAGACCCAGTACTTC.

Concerning this clonotype: A much larger clone sits a single nucleotide away, making a read error possible. The chain is built from TRBV29-1 and TRBJ1-1, with unresolved D. The CDR3 contains 14 residues. CDR1 is SQVTM, CDR2 ANQGSEA, per germline. The CDR3 region is CSVVISGLNTEAVF. The CDR3, as DNA: TGCAGCGTTGTTATTTCCGGATTGAACACTGAAGCTGTCTTT. Filled out from reference TRBV29-1 and TRBJ1-1, the complete variable domain reads SAVISQKPSRDICQRGTSLTIQCQVDSQVTMMFWYRQQPGQSLTLIATANQGSEATYESGFVIDKFPISRPNLTFSTLTVSNMSPEDSSIYLCSVVISGLNTEAVFGQGTRLTVV.

This clonotype has ten or more counts. The chain is built from TRBV4-3 and TRBJ2-4, with D possibly TRBD2 on 5 matching bases. Germline values: CDR1 LGHNA, CDR2 YSLEER. The V end lost 0 bases, the J end lost 8 bases, and 14 bases lay between the germline ends. The CDR3 runs 15 residues. CDR3 sequence reads: CASSQDVRVGDIQYF. CDR3 sequence (DNA): TGCGCCAGCAGCCAAGATGTGCGGGTCGGTGACATTCAGTACTTC.

In regard to this clonotype: A much larger clone is a single base away; this may be a read error. The chain has TRBV11-2 and TRBJ1-2; D not resolved. This CDR3 comprises 15 residues. Trimming took off 4 bases at V and 8 bases at J, with 20 bases between the two ends. Looked up from germline, CDR1 is SGHAT and CDR2 is FQNNGV. The CDR3 nucleotides read TGTGCCAGCAGCTCTGCAGTGATAGGAGAAATGGGCTACACCTTC. Translating it yields CASSSAVIGEMGYTF.

The chain combines TRBV11-2 with TRBJ2-7, with D maybe TRBD2 (5 bases). Germline assignment: CDR1 SGHAT and CDR2 FQNNGV. Trimming left V 0 bases short and J 3 bases short, with 12 bases between. This CDR3 region has 15 residues. The CDR3 protein is CASSLEPAAVYEQYF. The CDR3 DNA reads as TGTGCCAGCAGCTTAGAGCCAGCGGCAGTCTACGAGCAGTACTTC.

This clonotype appeared many times. This chain joins TRBV30 and TRBJ1-4, with 7 positions matching TRBD1. Germline CDR1 is GTSNPN and CDR2 is SVGIG (reference sequence). The CDR3 covers 13 residues. Trimming at V came to 4 bases and at J to 3 bases, leaving 2 bases not matched to a gene. Here the CDR3 reads CAWNRGSNEKLFF. Written as DNA, the CDR3 is TGTGCCTGGAACAGGGGTTCTAATGAAAAACTGTTTTTT.

There are many counts of this clonotype. The rearrangement links TRBV29-1 to TRBJ1-1; D uncertain. Germline lookup yields CDR1 SQVTM and CDR2 ANQGSEA. The CDR3 has 12 amino acids. Trimming took off 0 bases at V and 7 bases at J, with 9 bases between the two ends. DNA of the CDR3: TGCAGCGTTGAAGATAGGGCGGTTGAAGCTTTCTTT. Protein sequence: CSVEDRAVEAFF.

Regarding this clonotype: A much larger clone differs from this one at a single base, so this may be a read error. The chain uses TRBV7-3 and TRBJ1-1, with D perhaps matching TRBD1 (6 bases). V was pared by 5 bases and J by 3 bases, with 22 bases between. CDR1 is SGHTA and CDR2 is FQGTGA in the germline V gene. This CDR3 has 17 residues. CDR3 amino acids: CASSTERGSSRDTEAFF. CDR3 nucleotides: TGTGCCAGCAGCACAGAAAGGGGGTCCTCAAGAGACACTGAAGCTTTCTTT.

This clonotype was counted ten times or more. The chain carries TRBV19 and TRBJ1-5; TRBD1 might be the D (5 bases). V was clipped by 0 bases and J by 7 bases, with 13 bases between them. CDR3 length: 15 amino acids. In germline, CDR1 is LNHDA, CDR2 SQIVND (reference sequence). The DNA for the CDR3 is TGTGCCAGTAGTATAGACCGGGACCTCAGGCAGCCCCAGCATTTT. It yields the protein CASSIDRDLRQPQHF.

This clonotype was counted ten times or more. The chain links TRBV28 to TRBJ1-6; no firm D call. The CDR3 has 12 amino acids. Germline loops: CDR1 MDHEN, CDR2 SYDVKM. The germline V and J ends were trimmed by 8 bases and 10 bases, with 12 bases remaining between them. CDR3 sequence: CASRTASSPLHF. In nucleotides, the CDR3 is TGTGCCAGCCGGACGGCCTCATCACCCCTCCACTTT.

This clonotype was found many times. The gene calls are TRBV12-3 or TRBV12-4 and TRBJ2-3, with 12 bases lining up with TRBD2. The junction had 2 bases not matched to a gene; V was cut back by 6 bases and J by 1 base. The CDR3 runs 15 residues. CDR3 region: CASRRLAGGTDTQYF. The CDR3 DNA reads TGTGCCAGCAGAAGACTAGCGGGGGGCACAGATACGCAGTATTTT.

This clonotype was counted many times. This rearrangement joins TRBV6-1 to TRBJ2-7, with D possibly matching TRBD1 (5 bases). The CDR3 has 13 amino acids. Germline assignment: CDR1 MNHNS and CDR2 SASEGT. Trimming took off 7 bases at V and 0 bases at J, with 10 bases between the two ends. The CDR3 reads CASTRGRSYEQYF. DNA for the CDR3: TGTGCCAGCACTAGGGGCCGCTCCTACGAGCAGTACTTC.